This paragraph covers one TCR beta chain sequence. What it recognizes is unknown. This specimen comes from a study of identical twins. It was template switching that added a universal primer site, and there were unique molecular identifiers on the cDNA. TCRdb independently ran MiXCR on the 5' RACE reads; one entry per CDR3 protein. The sample contains about 570,000 distinct CDR3 sequences, nearly 10% of which appear only once. The V gene end was trimmed by 3 bases and the J gene end by 3 bases; junction bases not matched to a gene: 8. Germline V gives CDR1 SGDLS, CDR2 YYNGEE. This CDR3 has 15 residues. General observations from the study: Low generation-probability sequences were in excess among twin-shared out-of-frame alpha sequences. Memory repertoires lacked the insertion deficit that abundant cord blood beta clonotypes showed. Beta out-of-frame sequences showed weaker excess twin sharing.

The same sample was also used in a study of yellow fever vaccine responses in identical twins.

This chain links TRBV9 with TRBJ2-7; TRBD2 matches at 8 bases. The TCR was taken from a woman aged 18-29 years in good health. Sequences were obtained from PBMCs. This chain's CDR3 is CASSAQAGEFYEQYF. CDR3 DNA: TGTGCCAGCAGCGCCCAAGCGGGGGAGTTCTACGAGCAGTACTTC.